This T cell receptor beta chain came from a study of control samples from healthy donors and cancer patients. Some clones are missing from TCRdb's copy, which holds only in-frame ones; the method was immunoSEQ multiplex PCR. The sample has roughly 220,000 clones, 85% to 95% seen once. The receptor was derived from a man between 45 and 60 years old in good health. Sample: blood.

For the CDR3, the DNA is TGTGCCAGCCTCATCTACCCTTCCAATGAGCAGTTCTTC. Translation gives CASLIYPSNEQFF. This chain joins TRBV12-3 or TRBV12-4 and TRBJ2-1; D remains ambiguous. The CDR3 runs 13 residues. The germline V and J ends were trimmed by 8 bases and 6 bases, with 14 bases remaining between them.